These T cell receptor beta chains were read from a single sample in a study of shared clonotypes between healthy human individuals. Here immunoSEQ multiplex PCR was the method, and the copy in TCRdb shows in-frame clones only, minus some. Among approximately 330,000 clones listed, over 70% were seen once. Material for sequencing was memory CD4+ T cells sorted from blood. These receptors were obtained from a young man in good health. Each CDR3 is given with its conserved first and last residue. The D gene is left open where the match is weak. Clone size is given for some rows only: seen once, a few or many times, or a class if the clone is expanded.

clone_size	d_call	j_call	v_call	cdr3_aa	cdr3_nt
once	NA	TRBJ2-2	TRBV15	CATSRDLTTLGELFF	TGTGCCACCAGCAGAGACTTAACTACTCTTGGGGAGCTGTTTTTT
NA	NA	TRBJ1-3	TRBV7-6	CASSSGVGSGNTIYF	TGTGCCAGCAGCTCCGGCGTCGGGTCGGGAAACACCATATATTTT
NA	TRBD2	TRBJ2-7	TRBV5-4	CASKPSAGRSYEQYF	TGTGCCAGCAAACCCTCAGCGGGAAGGTCCTACGAGCAGTACTTC
once	NA	TRBJ2-2	TRBV18	CASSPRVPRELFF	TGTGCCAGCTCACCAAGAGTCCCCAGGGAGCTGTTTTTT
NA	NA	TRBJ2-5	TRBV5-4	CASSLISEGETQYF	TGTGCCAGCAGCTTGATATCGGAGGGTGAGACCCAGTACTTC
NA	NA	TRBJ2-7	TRBV2	CASSRDTTYEQYF	TGTGCCAGCAGCCGGGACACCACCTACGAGCAGTACTTC
once	NA	TRBJ2-1	TRBV15	CATSRSLAEQFF	TGTGCCACCAGCAGATCCCTTGCCGAGCAGTTCTTC
NA	NA	TRBJ2-1	TRBV2	CASSPGPFFPTTYNEQFF	TGTGCCAGCAGTCCGGGACCCTTCTTCCCCACGACCTACAATGAGCAGTTCTTC
few	NA	TRBJ1-1	TRBV28	CASSHLDFMHPNTEAFF	TGTGCCAGCAGTCATCTGGACTTCATGCACCCGAACACTGAAGCTTTCTTT
NA	NA	TRBJ1-5	TRBV19	CASSMKNQPQHF	TGTGCCAGTAGTATGAAGAATCAGCCCCAGCATTTT
NA	NA	TRBJ2-3	TRBV4-2	CASSQFGDTQYF	TGTGCCAGCAGCCAATTCGGAGATACGCAGTATTTT